These 24 T cell receptor beta chains originate from one sample sequenced in a study of blood T cell repertoires in COVID-19. Profiling relied on immunoSEQ multiplex PCR, and the TCRdb table lists in-frame clones only, not all of them. The repertoire holds over 100,000 clones, with approximately 90% as singletons. Sequenced sample: peripheral blood. These receptors were obtained from a human donor in a cohort sampled during active COVID-19.

The chain joins TRBV7-2 to TRBJ2-2; TRBD2 aligns across 13 bases. From germline, CDR1 is SGHTA and CDR2 FQGNSA. The CDR3 is made up of 19 amino acids. V trimming: 1 base; J trimming: 7 bases; junction bases outside the gene matches: 12. The CDR3 DNA sequence: TGTGCCAGCAGCTTAGTCCGCTTGACGACTAGCGGGAGGATCGGGGAGCTGTTTTTT. It yields the protein CASSLVRLTTSGRIGELFF.

V is TRBV19 and J is TRBJ2-3, with 7 bases matching TRBD2. CDR3 length: 18 residues. Germline V gene lookup returns CDR1 LNHDA and CDR2 SQIVND (reference sequence). V shed 1 base and J 2 bases; nucleotides not matched to a gene: 12. DNA of the CDR3: TGTGCCAGTAGTATAGGCCCGCGGGGGACTTCCTTCACAGATACGCAGTATTTT. As protein: CASSIGPRGTSFTDTQYF.

The rearrangement uses TRBV28 and TRBJ1-4, with D possibly TRBD1 on 6 matching bases. CDR1 MDHEN and CDR2 SYDVKM come from the germline V gene. This CDR3 contains 14 residues. V was shortened by 11 bases and J by 4 bases, with 17 bases between the two germline ends. CDR3 sequence: CAHGQIGRNEKLFF. The CDR3 nucleotides are TGTGCCCATGGACAGATTGGCCGTAATGAAAAACTGTTTTTT.

A few counts support this clone. The gene calls are TRBV2 and TRBJ1-3, with 7 bases fitting TRBD1. The CDR3 is made up of 16 amino acids. In germline, CDR1 is SNHLY, CDR2 FYNNEI. The V gene end was trimmed by 2 bases and the J gene end by 4 bases; junction bases not matched to a gene: 8. The CDR3 DNA is TGTGCCAGCAGTGAATCTCTGGGACAGAAAGGAAACACCATATATTTT. Translated: CASSESLGQKGNTIYF.

This sequence joins TRBV4-1 and TRBJ2-2; 7 nucleotides agree with TRBD2. This CDR3 region has 15 residues. Germline lookup yields CDR1 MGHRA and CDR2 YSYEKL. Losses at the gene ends were 2 bases for V and 7 bases for J; bases not matched to a gene: 7. CDR3 loop: CASSQTLAWVGELFF. In DNA, the CDR3 is TGCGCCAGCAGCCAAACACTAGCGTGGGTCGGGGAGCTGTTTTTT.

The V and J genes are TRBV28 and TRBJ2-7, with 7 bases fitting TRBD2. J lost 0 bases, V lost 10 bases, and 12 bases had no gene match. The CDR3 is made up of 15 amino acids. Germline V CDR1 and CDR2: MDHEN, SYDVKM. CDR3 sequence reads: CATQAVRDYSYEQYF. The CDR3 region has the DNA TGTGCCACCCAGGCGGTGCGGGACTACTCCTACGAGCAGTACTTC.

The chain recombines TRBV12-3 or TRBV12-4 with TRBJ2-2; D remains ambiguous. The CDR3 length is 13 residues. Trimming took 3 bases from V and 6 from J, leaving 8 bases between them. The CDR3 DNA follows: TGTGCCAGCAGTTTCGGCCAGGCCGGGGAGCTGTTTTTT. Protein sequence: CASSFGQAGELFF.

The V call is TRBV5-8, the J call TRBJ2-1, with 11 bases fitting TRBD1. The CDR3 totals 17 residues. Germline values: CDR1 SGHTS, CDR2 YDEGEE. The J segment lost 2 bases and the V segment lost 4 bases, leaving 8 bases of the junction unmatched. The CDR3 DNA is TGTGCCAGCAGCATGGGACAGGGGGTGAGGGCCTACAATGAGCAGTTCTTC. Its translation: CASSMGQGVRAYNEQFF. The entire variable domain, with the rest obtained from reference TRBV5-8 and TRBJ2-1, is as follows: EAGVTQSPTHLIKTRGQQATLRCSPISGHTSVYWYQQALGLGLQFLLWYDEGEERNRGNFPPRFSGRQFPNYSSELNVNALELEDSALYLCASSMGQGVRAYNEQFFGPGTRLTVL.

This chain uses TRBV2 with TRBJ1-5, with no clear D. The V gene's germline CDR1 is SNHLY and CDR2 FYNNEI. The CDR3 runs 14 residues. Trimming took 4 bases from V and 2 from J, leaving 9 bases between them. CDR3 protein: CASSGGSGNQPQHF. The DNA for the CDR3 is TGTGCCAGCAGTGGCGGCTCAGGCAATCAGCCCCAGCATTTT.

CDR3 in DNA: TGTGCCAGCAGCCAAGATTTACCTGGCTGGAGCAATCAGCCCCAGCATTTT. As protein: CASSQDLPGWSNQPQHF. The rearrangement uses TRBV4-2 and TRBJ1-5; D gene unclear. Germline values: CDR1 LGHNA, CDR2 YNFKEQ. The CDR3 contains 17 residues. Deletions cut 0 bases from V and 1 base from J, with 13 bases between.

The chain employs TRBV11-1 and TRBJ2-1; D gene unclear. Trimming cost V 3 bases and J 4 bases, with 10 bases left between them. This CDR3 has 14 amino acids. Germline loops: CDR1 SGHAT, CDR2 FQDESV (reference sequence). CDR3 sequence (DNA): TGTGCCAGCAGCTTTGCTGAAGCGTACAATGAGCAGTTCTTC. The encoded protein is CASSFAEAYNEQFF. Full variable domain (remainder filled in from reference TRBV11-1 and TRBJ2-1): EAEVAQSPRYKITEKSQAVAFWCDPISGHATLYWYRQILGQGPELLVQFQDESVVDDSQLPKDRFSAERLKGVDSTLKIQPAELGDSAMYLCASSFAEAYNEQFFGPGTRLTVL.

The V gene is TRBV14, the J gene TRBJ2-2; no clear D. CDR3 length: 14 residues. The V end lost 0 bases, the J end lost 1 base, and 3 bases lay between the germline ends. Germline assignment: CDR1 SGHDN and CDR2 FVKESK. CDR3 in DNA: TGTGCCAGCAGCCAAGACTGGAACACCGGGGAGCTGTTTTTT. This sequence encodes CASSQDWNTGELFF.

The V call is TRBV7-9, the J call TRBJ2-5, with 12 bases matching TRBD2. The germline CDR1 and CDR2 sequences are SEHNR and FQNEAQ (reference sequence). With V trimmed by 5 bases and J by 7 bases, 14 bases remained unmatched. CDR3 length: 17 amino acids. The CDR3 reads CASSPPLAGGPWRTQYF. As DNA, the CDR3 is TGTGCCAGCAGCCCACCACTAGCGGGGGGTCCGTGGAGGACCCAGTACTTC.

The chain has TRBV5-4 and TRBJ2-1; 8 nucleotides match TRBD2. The CDR3 runs to 15 residues. The J segment lost 2 bases and the V segment lost 1 base, leaving 2 bases of the junction unmatched. In germline, CDR1 is SGHNT, CDR2 YYREEE (reference sequence). The CDR3 region has the DNA TGTGCCAGCAGCTTGCGGCGGGAGGCCTACAATGAGCAGTTCTTC. Amino acid sequence: CASSLRREAYNEQFF. Using reference TRBV5-4 and TRBJ2-1 for the parts outside the CDR3, the full variable domain is ETGVTQSPTHLIKTRGQQVTLRCSSQSGHNTVSWYQQALGQGPQFIFQYYREEENGRGNFPPRFSGLQFPNYSSELNVNALELDDSALYLCASSLRREAYNEQFFGPGTRLTVL.

This chain joins TRBV5-1 and TRBJ2-1; the D gene is possibly TRBD2 (6 bases). CDR1 is SGHRS and CDR2 is YFSETQ in the germline V gene. This CDR3 has 14 amino acids. V was cut by 7 bases and J by 5 bases, with 16 bases left in between. For the CDR3, the DNA is TGCGCCAGCCGGGGTGTAGCGGTCAACAATGAGCAGTTCTTC. Translated, it gives CASRGVAVNNEQFF.

V and J are TRBV7-9 and TRBJ1-6; 9 bases are a match to TRBD1. The CDR3 is 15 amino acids. Germline trimming cut 6 bases from V and 10 bases from J; bases unmatched to any gene: 10. Germline CDR1 reads SEHNR; CDR2 reads FQNEAQ (reference sequence). This CDR3 is CASSRSGTGTSPLHF. The CDR3 region has the DNA TGTGCCAGCAGTCGCTCCGGGACAGGGACGTCACCCCTCCACTTT. Looking up the rest from reference TRBV7-9 and TRBJ1-6 gives the full variable domain: DTGVSQNPRHKITKRGQNVTFRCDPISEHNRLYWYRQTLGQGPEFLTYFQNEAQLEKSRLLSDRFSAERPKGSFSTLEIQRTEQGDSAMYLCASSRSGTGTSPLHFGNGTRLTVT.

CDR3 nucleotides: TGTGCCAGCAGACCGGACAGGGGGTGGGATGGGACCCAGTACTTC. Translation gives CASRPDRGWDGTQYF. The chain uses TRBV6-5 and TRBJ2-5; 10 positions match TRBD1. Germline loops: CDR1 MNHEY, CDR2 SVGAGI. The V segment lost 6 bases and the J segment 7 bases; nucleotides outside the gene matches: 11. The CDR3 runs to 15 residues.

The chain uses TRBV27 and TRBJ1-3, with D hard to call. CDR3 length: 16 amino acids. From germline, CDR1 is MNHEY and CDR2 SMNVEV (reference sequence). Trimming took 5 bases from V and 3 from J, leaving 17 bases between them. The CDR3 here is CASSPLGRMSGNTIYF. In DNA form, the CDR3 reads TGTGCCAGCAGTCCCTTGGGGAGGATGAGTGGAAACACCATATATTTT.

J is TRBJ2-5 and V is TRBV2, with a tentative D call TRBD2 (5 bases). This CDR3 region has 11 residues. Germline CDR1 is SNHLY and CDR2 is FYNNEI. Trimming removed 6 bases at V and 5 bases at J, with 7 bases between. The CDR3: CASSRRETQYF. In DNA, the CDR3 is TGTGCCAGCAGCCGGAGGGAGACCCAGTACTTC.

The CDR3 DNA reads as TGTGCCAGCAGCTTGGACAGGGGCATGAACACTGAAGCTTTCTTT. This encodes CASSLDRGMNTEAFF. The chain couples TRBV11-2 to TRBJ1-1; 9 bases align to TRBD1. Germline CDR1 and CDR2: SGHAT and FQNNGV. The CDR3 runs to 15 residues. Trimming cost V 3 bases and J 0 bases; bases outside gene matches: 2.

This chain joins TRBV9 and TRBJ1-5, with D possibly matching TRBD1 (6 bases). Trimming took off 2 bases at V and 3 bases at J, with 12 bases between the two ends. The germline V gene encodes CDR1 SGDLS and CDR2 YYNGEE. This CDR3 spans 15 amino acids. The CDR3 nucleotides are TGTGCCAGCAGCGTGACGGTGGGGGCCAATCAGCCCCAGCATTTT. Translating it yields CASSVTVGANQPQHF. Variable domain in full (rest from reference TRBV9 and TRBJ1-5): DSGVTQTPKHLITATGQRVTLRCSPRSGDLSVYWYQQSLDQGLQFLIQYYNGEERAKGNILERFSAQQFPDLHSELNLSSLELGDSALYFCASSVTVGANQPQHFGDGTRLSIL.

The V call is TRBV3-1 (or the pseudogene TRBV3-2), the J call TRBJ2-5, with TRBD1 identical over 8 bases. Germline V gives CDR1 LGHDT, CDR2 YNNKEL (reference sequence). The V and J ends lost 6 bases and 5 bases, in that order; junction bases with no gene match: 11. The CDR3 consists of 15 residues. The CDR3 bases are TGTGCCAGCAGGCCCGGACAGGGACTGAGGGAGACCCAGTACTTC. Amino acid sequence: CASRPGQGLRETQYF.

This clone came up once. The chain joins TRBV7-2 to TRBJ1-6; 7 bases are a match to TRBD1. Germline lookup yields CDR1 SGHTA and CDR2 FQGNSA. V trimming: 7 bases; J trimming: 6 bases; junction bases outside the gene matches: 6. This CDR3 is built from 14 residues. CDR3 nucleotides: TGTGCCAGCACCGACAGGGTATTTAATTCACCCCTCCACTTT. It codes for CASTDRVFNSPLHF.

This chain uses TRBV28 with TRBJ1-2; the D gene is possibly TRBD1 (6 bases). Trimming pared 8 bases from V and 13 bases from J, leaving 23 bases between. The CDR3 covers 13 residues. Per germline, CDR1 MDHEN and CDR2 SYDVKM. CDR3 sequence (DNA): TGTGCCAGCGAAAGTCCGGGACAAGCTCGGGGCACCTTC. Protein: CASESPGQARGTF.